This is a list of T cell receptor beta chains from one sample in a study of blood T cell repertoires in COVID-19. Here immunoSEQ multiplex PCR was the method, and the copy in TCRdb shows in-frame clones only, minus some. This table holds hundreds of thousands of clones, just under 90% found once. Sequencing was performed on peripheral blood. The receptors originated from a young woman with acute or convalescent COVID-19. Each CDR3 is given with its conserved first and last residue. The D gene is left open where the match is weak. Clone size is not always given. Where it is, it says once, few, many or a class for expanded clones.

clone_size | j_call | d_call | v_call | cdr3_aa | cdr3_nt
- | TRBJ1-5 | - | TRBV4-3 | CASSQMEGSNQPQHF | TGCGCCAGCAGCCAAATGGAGGGGAGCAATCAGCCCCAGCATTTT
few | TRBJ2-1 | - | TRBV5-4 | CASSSSTQRSYNEQFF | TGTGCCAGCAGCTCAAGCACACAGCGGTCCTACAATGAGCAGTTCTTC
- | TRBJ2-7 | TRBD1 | TRBV15 | CATSLTPGTGGEQYF | TGTGCCACCAGCTTAACACCCGGGACAGGGGGCGAGCAGTACTTC
- | TRBJ2-3 | - | TRBV4-3 | CASSQVPGGTDTQYF | TGCGCCAGCAGCCAAGTTCCAGGGGGCACAGATACGCAGTATTTT
few | TRBJ2-4 | - | TRBV14 | CASSQVLDYIQYF | TGTGCCAGCAGCCAAGTTCTTGACTACATTCAGTACTTC
few | TRBJ2-3 | - | TRBV29-1 | CSAAPFTDTQYF | TGCAGCGCGGCCCCCTTCACAGATACGCAGTATTTT
- | TRBJ2-1 | - | TRBV9 | CASSVRTTGSYNEQFF | TGTGCCAGCAGCGTGAGGACGACAGGCTCCTACAATGAGCAGTTCTTC
- | TRBJ2-2 | TRBD2 | TRBV4-3 | CASSPKILAVTGELFF | TGCGCCAGCAGCCCAAAGATCCTAGCGGTCACCGGGGAGCTGTTTTTT
- | TRBJ1-3 | - | TRBV7-9 | CASSLAWSNSGNTIYF | TGTGCCAGCAGCTTAGCGTGGTCTAACTCTGGAAACACCATATATTTT
- | TRBJ2-1 | - | TRBV9 | CASSGTGGHYNEQFF | TGTGCCAGCAGCGGGACCGGGGGGCATTACAATGAGCAGTTCTTC
- | TRBJ2-1 | TRBD1 | TRBV11-3 | CASSPNRGYYDEQFF | TGTGCCAGCAGCCCAAACAGGGGTTATTATGATGAGCAGTTCTTC
- | TRBJ2-3 | - | TRBV19 | CASSAKGGYTDTQYF | TGTGCCAGTAGCGCGAAGGGGGGGTACACAGATACGCAGTATTTT
once | TRBJ2-1 | - | TRBV9 | CASSPQRSSSYNEQFF | TGTGCCAGCAGCCCCCAGCGGAGCAGCTCCTACAATGAGCAGTTCTTC
- | TRBJ2-7 | - | TRBV7-2 | CASSLTRESYEQYF | TGTGCCAGCAGCTTAACCCGGGAATCCTACGAGCAGTACTTC